This T cell receptor (beta chain) appears in the sequencing data of a study of blood T cell repertoires in COVID-19. Clones were read by immunoSEQ multiplex PCR, and TCRdb kept only the in-frame ones, dropping some. In the table there are roughly 86,000 clones, approximately 80% of which are singletons. This CDR3 contains 18 residues. The germline V and J ends were trimmed by 2 bases and 3 bases, with 19 bases remaining between them. Germline loops: CDR1 MDHEN, CDR2 SYDVKM. This chain connects TRBV28 to TRBJ1-4, with D hard to call. The sequencing sample was made of peripheral blood. The source is a woman aged 70-85 years with acute or convalescent COVID-19. CDR3 coding DNA: TGTGCCAGCAGTTTACCGCTAGCGCGGATGTGGGCTAATGAAAAACTGTTTTTT. It specifies CASSLPLARMWANEKLFF.